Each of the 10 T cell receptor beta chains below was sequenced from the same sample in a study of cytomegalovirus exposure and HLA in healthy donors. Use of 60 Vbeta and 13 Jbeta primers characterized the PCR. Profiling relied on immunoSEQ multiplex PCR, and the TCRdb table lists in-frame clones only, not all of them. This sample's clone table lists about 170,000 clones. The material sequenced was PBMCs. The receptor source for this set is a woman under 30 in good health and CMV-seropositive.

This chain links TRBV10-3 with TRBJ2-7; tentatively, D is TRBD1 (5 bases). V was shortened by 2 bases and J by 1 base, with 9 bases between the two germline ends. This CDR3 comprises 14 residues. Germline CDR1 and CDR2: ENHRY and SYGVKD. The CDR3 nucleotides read TGTGCCATCAGTGAGGGGGCTATTTCCTACGAGCAGTACTTC. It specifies CAISEGAISYEQYF.

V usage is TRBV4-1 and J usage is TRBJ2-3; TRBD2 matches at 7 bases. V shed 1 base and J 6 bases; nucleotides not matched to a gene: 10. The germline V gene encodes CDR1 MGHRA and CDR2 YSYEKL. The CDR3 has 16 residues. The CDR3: CASSQGGEGLGDTQYF. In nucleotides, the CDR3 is TGCGCCAGCAGCCAAGGGGGGGAGGGCCTTGGGGATACGCAGTATTTT.

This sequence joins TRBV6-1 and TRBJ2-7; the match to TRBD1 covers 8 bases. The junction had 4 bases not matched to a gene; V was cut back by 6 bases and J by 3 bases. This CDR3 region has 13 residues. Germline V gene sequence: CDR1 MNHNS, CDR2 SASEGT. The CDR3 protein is CASSRQGHYEQYF. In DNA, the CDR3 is TGTGCCAGCAGCCGACAGGGGCACTACGAGCAGTACTTC.

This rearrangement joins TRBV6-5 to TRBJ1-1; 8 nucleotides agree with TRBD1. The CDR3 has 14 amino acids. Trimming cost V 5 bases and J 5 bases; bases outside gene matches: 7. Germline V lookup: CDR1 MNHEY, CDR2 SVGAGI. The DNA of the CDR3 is TGTGCCAGCAGTGCCCAGGGGGCGCTGACTGAAGCTTTCTTT. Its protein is CASSAQGALTEAFF.

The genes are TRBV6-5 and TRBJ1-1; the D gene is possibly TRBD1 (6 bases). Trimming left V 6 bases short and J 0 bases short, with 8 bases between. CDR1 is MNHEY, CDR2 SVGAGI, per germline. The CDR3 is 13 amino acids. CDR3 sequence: CASRRDMNTEAFF. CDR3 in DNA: TGTGCCAGCAGAAGGGACATGAACACTGAAGCTTTCTTT.

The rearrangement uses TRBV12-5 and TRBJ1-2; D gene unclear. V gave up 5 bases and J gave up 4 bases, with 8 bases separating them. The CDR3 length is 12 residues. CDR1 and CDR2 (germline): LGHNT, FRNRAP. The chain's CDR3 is CASGNRIYGYTF. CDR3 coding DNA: TGTGCTAGTGGTAACAGAATCTATGGCTACACCTTC.

The CDR3 reads CASSSTIVRGKLFF. CDR3 coding DNA: TGTGCCTCGTCGTCGACAATCGTACGGGGGAAACTGTTTTTT. The chain recombines TRBV30 with TRBJ1-4; D is perhaps TRBD1 (5 bases). CDR1 is GTSNPN, CDR2 SVGIG, per germline (reference sequence). The CDR3 is 14 amino acids. The ends were cut back, 7 bases at V and 11 bases at J, with 23 bases in the middle.

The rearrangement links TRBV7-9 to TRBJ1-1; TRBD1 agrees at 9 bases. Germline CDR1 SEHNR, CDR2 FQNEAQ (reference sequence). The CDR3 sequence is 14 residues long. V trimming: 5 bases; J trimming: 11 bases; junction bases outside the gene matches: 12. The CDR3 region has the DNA TGTGCCAGCAGCGGCCGGACAGGGGCCCGCATTGCTTTCTTT. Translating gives CASSGRTGARIAFF.

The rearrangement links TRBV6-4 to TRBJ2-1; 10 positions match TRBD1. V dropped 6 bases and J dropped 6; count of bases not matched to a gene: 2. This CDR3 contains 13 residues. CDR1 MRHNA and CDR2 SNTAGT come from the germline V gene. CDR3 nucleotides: TGTGCCAGCAGGAGGACAGGGGGCAATGAGCAGTTCTTC. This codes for CASRRTGGNEQFF.

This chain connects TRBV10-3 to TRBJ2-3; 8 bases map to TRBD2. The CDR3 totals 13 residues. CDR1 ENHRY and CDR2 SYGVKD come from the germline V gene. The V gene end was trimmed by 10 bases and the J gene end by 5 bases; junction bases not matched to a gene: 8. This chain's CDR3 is CASARGGRDTQYF. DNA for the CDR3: TGTGCCAGCGCACGGGGGGGCAGAGATACGCAGTATTTT.